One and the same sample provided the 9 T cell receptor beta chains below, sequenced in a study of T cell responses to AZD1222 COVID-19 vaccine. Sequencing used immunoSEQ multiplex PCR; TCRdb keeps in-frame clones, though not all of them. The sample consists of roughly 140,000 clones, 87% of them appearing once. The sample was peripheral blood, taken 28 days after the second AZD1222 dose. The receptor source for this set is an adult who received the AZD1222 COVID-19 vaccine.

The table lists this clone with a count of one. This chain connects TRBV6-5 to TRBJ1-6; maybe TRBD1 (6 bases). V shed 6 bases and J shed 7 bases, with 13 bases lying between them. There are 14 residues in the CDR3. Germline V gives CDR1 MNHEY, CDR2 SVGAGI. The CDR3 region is CASRIGTRNSPLHF. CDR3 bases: TGTGCCAGCAGGATAGGGACACGGAATTCACCCCTCCACTTT.

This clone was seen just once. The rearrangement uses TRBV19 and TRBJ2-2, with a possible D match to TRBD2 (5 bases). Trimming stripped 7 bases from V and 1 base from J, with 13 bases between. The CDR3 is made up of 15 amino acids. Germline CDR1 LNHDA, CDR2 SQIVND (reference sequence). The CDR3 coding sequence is TGTGCCAGTAAGATGGGGAGTTTGAACACCGGGGAGCTGTTTTTT. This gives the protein CASKMGSLNTGELFF.

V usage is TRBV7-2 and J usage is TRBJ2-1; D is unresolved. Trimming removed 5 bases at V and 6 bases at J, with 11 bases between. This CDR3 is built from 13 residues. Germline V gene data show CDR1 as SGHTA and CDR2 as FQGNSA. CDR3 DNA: TGTGCCAGCAGCGCAACGACGCCCAATGAGCAGTTCTTC. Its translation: CASSATTPNEQFF.

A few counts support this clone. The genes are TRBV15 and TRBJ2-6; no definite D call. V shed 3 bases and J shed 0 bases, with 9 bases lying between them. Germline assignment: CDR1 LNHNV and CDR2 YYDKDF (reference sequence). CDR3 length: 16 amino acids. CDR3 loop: CATSRDGYSGANVLTF. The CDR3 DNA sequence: TGTGCCACCAGCAGGGACGGATACTCTGGGGCCAACGTCCTGACTTTC.

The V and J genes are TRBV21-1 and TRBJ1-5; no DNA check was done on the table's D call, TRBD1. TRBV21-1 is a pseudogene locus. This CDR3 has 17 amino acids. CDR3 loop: CASSGRTGVPSNQPQHF. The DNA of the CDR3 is TGTGCCAGCAGCGGCAGGACAGGGGTTCCTAGCAATCAGCCCCAGCATTTT.

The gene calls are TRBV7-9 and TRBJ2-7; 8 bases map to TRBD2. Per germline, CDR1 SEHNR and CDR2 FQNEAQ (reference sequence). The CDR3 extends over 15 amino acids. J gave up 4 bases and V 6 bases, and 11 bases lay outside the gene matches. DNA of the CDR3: TGTGCCAGCAGTCCCCTGAGCGGGAGCCTGTACGAGCAGTACTTC. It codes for CASSPLSGSLYEQYF.

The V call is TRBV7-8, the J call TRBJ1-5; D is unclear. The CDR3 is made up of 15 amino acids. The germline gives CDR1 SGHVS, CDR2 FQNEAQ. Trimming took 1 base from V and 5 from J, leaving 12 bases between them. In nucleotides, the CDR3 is TGTGCCAGCAGCTTAGTGGGTGGGTTGCATCAGCCCCAGCATTTT. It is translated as CASSLVGGLHQPQHF.

This CDR3 reads CASSYSLSGSRETQYF. The DNA of the CDR3 is TGTGCCAGCAGTTACTCGTTGAGCGGGAGTAGGGAGACCCAGTACTTC. The V gene is TRBV6-5, the J gene TRBJ2-5, with TRBD2 identical over 8 bases. Germline assignment: CDR1 MNHEY and CDR2 SVGAGI. V dropped 0 bases and J dropped 5; count of bases not matched to a gene: 8. The CDR3 length is 16 residues.

CDR3 region: CASGTTGGYEQYF. Written as DNA, the CDR3 is TGCGCCAGCGGAACCACAGGGGGCTACGAGCAGTACTTC. The V and J genes are TRBV5-1 and TRBJ2-7; 8 bases map to TRBD1. The CDR3 loop spans 13 amino acids. V gave up 7 bases and J gave up 3 bases; unmatched junction bases: 6. CDR1 is SGHRS and CDR2 is YFSETQ in the germline V gene.